The next 8 T cell receptor beta chains were all read from a single sample in a study of technical replicates of blood from a few donors. The repertoire was sequenced with immunoSEQ multiplex PCR; TCRdb's copy has only in-frame clones and lacks some. The sample lists 80,000 to 90,000 clones; about 93% were seen once. Sequenced input: T cells isolated from PBMCs. The source is a human donor in good health.

The rearrangement uses TRBV2 and TRBJ2-1; TRBD2 agrees at 14 bases. The CDR3 is made up of 20 amino acids. Trimming took 9 bases from V and 1 from J; bases not matched to a gene: 17. Germline values: CDR1 SNHLY, CDR2 FYNNEI. The DNA of the CDR3 is TGTGCCAGTGGCCCGACACCGAGACTAGCGGGGGGGTGGTCCTACAATGAGCAGTTCTTC. Translation gives CASGPTPRLAGGWSYNEQFF.

The chain recombines TRBV14 with TRBJ2-5; 12 nucleotides agree with TRBD1. The germline gives CDR1 SGHDN, CDR2 FVKESK. The CDR3 covers 16 residues. V shed 2 bases, J shed 4 bases, and the junction held 5 bases outside the gene matches. The CDR3 sequence is CASSQPGQGARETQYF. Written as DNA, the CDR3 is TGTGCCAGCAGCCAACCGGGACAGGGGGCGCGAGAGACCCAGTACTTC.

The J gene is TRBJ2-5, the V gene TRBV4-1; possibly TRBD1 for D (6 bases). The V gene's germline CDR1 is MGHRA and CDR2 YSYEKL. Trimming left V 1 base short and J 2 bases short, with 8 bases between. The CDR3 is 14 residues long. Here the CDR3 DNA reads TGCGCCAGCAGCCAAGGGACAGTACAAGAGACCCAGTACTTC. Translating gives CASSQGTVQETQYF.

The V call is TRBV25-1, the J call TRBJ1-2; 10 bases line up with TRBD1. The CDR3 runs to 13 residues. V shed 4 bases and J 8 bases; nucleotides not matched to a gene: 4. Germline V gives CDR1 MGHDK, CDR2 SYGVNS. CDR3 region: CASSGDRGPGYTF. As DNA, the CDR3 is TGTGCCAGCAGTGGGGACAGGGGACCGGGCTACACCTTC.

CDR3 nucleotide sequence: TGTGCCAGCAGCGTATCACATATACGGGGGGCGGCCGGGGAGCTGTTTTTT. Residues: CASSVSHIRGAAGELFF. V is TRBV7-2 and J is TRBJ2-2; tentatively, D is TRBD2 (7 bases). This CDR3 is 17 amino acids long. The germline V gene encodes CDR1 SGHTA and CDR2 FQGNSA. V was trimmed by 5 bases and J by 6 bases, leaving 22 bases between them.

This sequence joins TRBV6-5 and TRBJ2-1; 8 nucleotides agree with TRBD2. Germline-derived CDR1 and CDR2 are MNHEY and SVGAGI. V lost 4 bases to trimming and J lost 5 bases; unmatched junction nucleotides: 4. This CDR3 contains 14 residues. The CDR3 DNA is TGTGCCAGCAGTTTAGTAGCGGGGAACAATGAGCAGTTCTTC. This codes for CASSLVAGNNEQFF.

This clone was seen just once. CDR3: CASSPGQEAYEQYF. The DNA for the CDR3 is TGTGCCAGCAGTCCGGGACAGGAAGCTTACGAGCAGTACTTC. The chain links TRBV27 to TRBJ2-7; TRBD1 agrees at 8 bases. The CDR3 is made up of 14 amino acids. Germline trimming cut 5 bases from V and 4 bases from J; bases unmatched to any gene: 7. Germline assignment: CDR1 MNHEY and CDR2 SMNVEV (reference sequence).

V is TRBV2 and J is TRBJ2-5; the D gene is possibly TRBD1 (5 bases). CDR3 length: 12 amino acids. CDR1 SNHLY and CDR2 FYNNEI come from the germline V gene. Trimming left V 5 bases short and J 4 bases short, with 8 bases between. The CDR3 loop reads CASSQGRETQYF. The CDR3, as DNA: TGTGCCAGCAGTCAGGGTAGAGAGACCCAGTACTTC.